This T cell receptor (beta chain) appears in the sequencing data of a study of blood T cell repertoires in COVID-19. As for the study in general: Samples representing acute and convalescent COVID-19 were sourced from the United States, Italy and Spain. Sample material is recorded as cDNA or gDNA derived from T cells, B-cell-depleted T cells, or PBMCs.

How the authors handled the data: Estimates of nucleated cell counts were drawn from the amplification of reference gene primers. The protocol was immunoSEQ multiplex PCR, while the TCRdb copy is restricted to in-frame clones and leaves out a portion. That table supplies the V and J calls and clone size; D and trimming were determined from the DNA. The sample records around 190,000 clones, roughly four fifths being singletons. Recruited during active infection, patients (from Seattle) were subsequently followed longitudinally. V was trimmed by 3 bases and J by 1 base, leaving 11 bases between them. The V gene's germline CDR1 is SGHNT and CDR2 YYREEE (reference sequence). The CDR3 has 15 amino acids.

This receptor was identified in a woman in her thirties or forties with COVID-19, enrolled during active disease. The sample comprised peripheral blood. The rearrangement joins TRBV5-4 to TRBJ2-4; D is possibly TRBD2 (6 bases). Here the CDR3 DNA reads TGTGCCAGCAGCTCATTCGGGAGTGCCAAAAACATTCAGTACTTC. This gives the protein CASSSFGSAKNIQYF.